Shown below are 27 T cell receptor beta chains from a single sample sequenced in a study of control samples from healthy donors and cancer patients. Measured with immunoSEQ multiplex PCR; TCRdb has only the in-frame clones, and not every one. The sample records 150,000 to 200,000 clones, about 90% being singletons. Sample: blood. The source of these receptors is a man younger than 35 in good health.

The chain carries TRBV7-2 and TRBJ2-7; TRBD1 matches at 8 bases. V shed 3 bases, J shed 3 bases, and the junction held 4 bases outside the gene matches. The CDR3 loop spans 14 amino acids. CDR1 SGHTA and CDR2 FQGNSA come from the germline V gene. The CDR3 DNA reads as TGTGCCAGCAGCTTCGGGACAGGCCTCTACGAGCAGTACTTC. It yields the protein CASSFGTGLYEQYF.

This sequence joins TRBV19 and TRBJ1-5, with D possibly matching TRBD1 (5 bases). There are 14 residues in the CDR3. Per germline, CDR1 LNHDA and CDR2 SQIVND (reference sequence). V dropped 3 bases and J dropped 11 bases, with 17 bases sitting between them. CDR3: CASSMEGPRGAQHF. The CDR3 DNA is TGTGCCAGTAGTATGGAGGGACCCCGCGGGGCCCAGCATTTT.

The count of this clone is one. The chain carries TRBV7-9 and TRBJ1-1; D gene unclear. The CDR3 loop spans 14 amino acids. Trimming took 6 bases from V and 1 from J, leaving 12 bases between them. Germline CDR1 is SEHNR and CDR2 is FQNEAQ (reference sequence). The CDR3, as DNA: TGTGCCAGCAGTATAGGACTTACGAACACTGAAGCTTTCTTT. Protein sequence: CASSIGLTNTEAFF.

The chain couples TRBV28 to TRBJ2-7, with 9 bases fitting TRBD2. CDR1 and CDR2 from the germline V gene are MDHEN and SYDVKM. After removal of 6 bases from V and 4 bases from J, the junction contained 10 bases not matched to a gene. The CDR3 has 15 amino acids. The CDR3 region has the DNA TGTGCCAGCAGGCGGGGGGGCAGGGGAATTTACGAGCAGTACTTC. Protein: CASRRGGRGIYEQYF.

The rearrangement joins TRBV4-3 to TRBJ2-3, with D tentatively TRBD1 (5 bases). The CDR3 runs to 15 residues. Trimming cost V 0 bases and J 6 bases, with 13 bases left between them. The V gene's germline CDR1 is LGHNA and CDR2 YSLEER. The CDR3 protein is CASSQELSAGDTQYF. CDR3 nucleotides: TGCGCCAGCAGCCAAGAATTGTCTGCAGGGGATACGCAGTATTTT.

For the CDR3, the DNA is TGTGCCAGCAGTTTAGGGGCCCAATATGGCTACACCTTC. It codes for CASSLGAQYGYTF. The chain has TRBV27 and TRBJ1-2, with D perhaps TRBD1 (5 bases). This CDR3 has 13 amino acids. V lost 2 bases, J lost 5 bases, and 9 bases lay in between. The germline gives CDR1 MNHEY, CDR2 SMNVEV (reference sequence).

The chain recombines TRBV7-2 with TRBJ1-2; TRBD1 might be the D (5 bases). The CDR3 runs 16 residues. Trimming left V 5 bases short and J 5 bases short, with 21 bases between. Germline CDR1 is SGHTA and CDR2 is FQGNSA. The CDR3 here is CASSRPGTLQTYGYTF. The CDR3 DNA reads TGTGCCAGCAGCCGGCCCGGGACTCTCCAAACGTATGGCTACACCTTC.

This chain connects TRBV15 to TRBJ1-1; no clear D. Trimming took off 0 bases at V and 11 bases at J, with 10 bases between the two ends. The CDR3 spans 12 residues. The germline CDR1 and CDR2 sequences are LNHNV and YYDKDF (reference sequence). CDR3 loop: CATSRDSQLAFF. The CDR3 DNA follows: TGTGCCACCAGCAGAGATTCTCAATTGGCTTTCTTT.

The chain carries TRBV19 and TRBJ2-2, with TRBD1 identical over 7 bases. There are 15 residues in the CDR3. Per germline, CDR1 LNHDA and CDR2 SQIVND (reference sequence). Germline trimming cut 9 bases from V and 0 bases from J; bases unmatched to any gene: 7. CDR3 coding DNA: TGTGCCAGCGAGTTAGACAGGGCGAACACCGGGGAGCTGTTTTTT. Its protein product is CASELDRANTGELFF.

The rearrangement joins TRBV15 to TRBJ1-1, with 9 bases that match TRBD1. V dropped 4 bases and J dropped 12; count of bases not matched to a gene: 6. In germline, CDR1 is LNHNV, CDR2 YYDKDF (reference sequence). There are 12 residues in the CDR3. CDR3 region: CATSIVQGATFF. The CDR3, as DNA: TGTGCCACCAGCATAGTACAGGGGGCGACTTTCTTT.

V usage is TRBV27 and J usage is TRBJ2-7; TRBD1 aligns across 10 bases. Trimming removed 4 bases from V and 2 bases from J; junction bases left unmatched: 2. This CDR3 is built from 14 residues. The germline gives CDR1 MNHEY, CDR2 SMNVEV (reference sequence). CDR3 coding DNA: TGTGCCAGCAGTTGGACAGGGGGTCCCTACGAGCAGTACTTC. Encoded protein: CASSWTGGPYEQYF.

V usage is TRBV19 and J usage is TRBJ1-5; possible D gene TRBD1, 5 bases. Germline-derived CDR1 and CDR2 are LNHDA and SQIVND (reference sequence). V shed 7 bases and J shed 1 base, with 17 bases lying between them. The CDR3 is made up of 16 amino acids. CDR3 in DNA: TGTGCCAGTACCGCAGGGACCGGTAAAAGCAATCAGCCCCAGCATTTT. This gives the protein CASTAGTGKSNQPQHF.

This clone was detected a few times. This sequence joins TRBV5-3 and TRBJ2-2; 8 nucleotides align to TRBD2. TRBV5-3 is assigned to the ORF class and has an uncertain function. The CDR3 totals 18 residues. Trimming took 1 base from V and 2 from J; bases not matched to a gene: 10. The CDR3 DNA is TGTGCCAGAAGCTTGTTGTGTGGCGGGGGGTCTAACACCGGGGAGCTGTTTTTT. Translation: CARSLLCGGGSNTGELFF.

This clone appeared a single time. The J gene is TRBJ1-5, the V gene TRBV3-1 (or the pseudogene TRBV3-2); the D is unclear. The ends were cut back, 4 bases at V and 1 base at J, with 17 bases in the middle. This CDR3 contains 17 residues. Looked up from germline, CDR1 is LGHDT and CDR2 is YNNKEL (reference sequence). The CDR3 coding sequence is TGTGCCAGCAGCCCAGGTCCCGGTCCAGAGAGCAATCAGCCCCAGCATTTT. Protein: CASSPGPGPESNQPQHF.

This clone was counted a single time. V gene TRBV6-5 combines with J gene TRBJ2-7, with 11 bases aligning to TRBD2. The CDR3 extends over 15 amino acids. The junction had 2 bases not matched to a gene; V was cut back by 2 bases and J by 2 bases. Per the germline V gene, CDR1 is MNHEY and CDR2 is SVGAGI. CDR3 sequence reads: CASSYGTSGPYEQYF. DNA of the CDR3: TGTGCCAGCAGTTACGGGACTAGCGGCCCCTACGAGCAGTACTTC.

Comments on this clone: Other DNA sequences within the sample encode an identical CDR3. The rearrangement joins TRBV27 to TRBJ2-2, with D possibly being TRBD1 or TRBD2 (5 bases each). Trimming pared 4 bases from V and 2 bases from J, leaving 8 bases between. This CDR3 has 14 residues. Germline V lookup: CDR1 MNHEY, CDR2 SMNVEV (reference sequence). The CDR3 is CASSSGANTGELFF. In DNA form, the CDR3 reads TGTGCCAGCAGTTCCGGGGCTAACACCGGGGAGCTGTTTTTT.

The chain joins TRBV5-6 to TRBJ2-5; possibly TRBD1 for D (6 bases). V lost 2 bases to trimming and J lost 1 base, with 15 bases between them. The CDR3 consists of 16 residues. In germline, CDR1 is SGHDT, CDR2 YYEEEE. The CDR3 loop reads CASSFGRDIRQETQYF. The CDR3, as DNA: TGTGCCAGCAGCTTCGGCCGGGACATACGCCAAGAGACCCAGTACTTC.

The chain carries TRBV18 and TRBJ1-6; D is ambiguous. The V end was cut by 4 bases, the J end by 7 bases, with 11 bases between. The CDR3 has 14 residues. CDR1 and CDR2 from the germline V gene are KGHSH and LQKENI. The CDR3, as DNA: TGTGCCAGCTCACTGGCTTCTGCGAATTCACCCCTCCACTTT. This codes for CASSLASANSPLHF.

To note about this clone: At one boundary the junction diverges from the germline segment, which might be a read error. The chain employs TRBV7-2 and TRBJ2-7, with D possibly being TRBD2 (7 bases). Germline V gene lookup returns CDR1 SGHTA and CDR2 FQGNSA. There are 16 residues in the CDR3. CDR3 sequence: CASRLGAGAFPYEQYF. CDR3 nucleotides: TGTGCCAGCCGCTTAGGGGCGGGGGCGTTTCCCTACGAGCAGTACTTC. The full variable domain, in which reference TRBV7-2 and TRBJ2-7 provide the parts outside the CDR3, is GAGVSQSPSNKVTEKGKDVELRCDPISGHTALYWYRQSLGQGLEFLIYFQGNSAPDKSGLPSDRFSAERTGGSVSTLTIQRTQQEDSAVYLCASRLGAGAFPYEQYFGPGTRLTVT.

This chain links TRBV9 with TRBJ2-7; D uncertain. The CDR3 contains 11 residues. Deletions cut 5 bases from V and 6 bases from J, with 9 bases between. Germline V gene data show CDR1 as SGDLS and CDR2 as YYNGEE. CDR3 in amino acids: CASRLMVEQYF. The CDR3 nucleotides are TGTGCCAGCAGGTTGATGGTCGAGCAGTACTTC.

This chain links TRBV6-5 with TRBJ2-7; 10 positions agree with TRBD1. The CDR3 extends over 14 amino acids. The V segment lost 7 bases and the J segment 3 bases; nucleotides outside the gene matches: 6. CDR1 and CDR2 (germline): MNHEY, SVGAGI. CDR3 bases: TGTGCCAGCACCGGGACAGGGGTTAGCTACGAGCAGTACTTC. Its translation is CASTGTGVSYEQYF.

The V gene is TRBV14, the J gene TRBJ1-1, with D tentatively TRBD1 (6 bases). Deletions cut 2 bases from V and 4 bases from J, with 11 bases between. CDR3 length: 14 residues. The V gene's germline CDR1 is SGHDN and CDR2 FVKESK. The CDR3 spells CASSQNTGITEAFF. DNA of the CDR3: TGTGCCAGCAGCCAAAATACAGGGATCACTGAAGCTTTCTTT. Full variable domain (missing parts from reference TRBV14 and TRBJ1-1): EAGVTQFPSHSVIEKGQTVTLRCDPISGHDNLYWYRRVMGKEIKFLLHFVKESKQDESGMPNNRFLAERTGGTYSTLKVQPAELEDSGVYFCASSQNTGITEAFFGQGTRLTVV.

The chain employs TRBV27 and TRBJ1-4; D is unclear. The CDR3 is 16 residues long. With 2 bases removed from V and 0 bases from J, the gap between germline ends came to 10 bases. Germline CDR1 MNHEY, CDR2 SMNVEV (reference sequence). Written as DNA, the CDR3 is TGTGCCAGCAGTTTAGCGGAGACCGCAACTAATGAAAAACTGTTTTTT. Amino acid sequence: CASSLAETATNEKLFF.

V usage is TRBV7-2 and J usage is TRBJ1-2; D gene uncertain. This CDR3 region has 14 residues. V lost 7 bases to trimming and J lost 6 bases, with 18 bases between them. CDR1 is SGHTA and CDR2 is FQGNSA in the germline V gene. This chain's CDR3 is CASTSRNPRDGYTF. The CDR3 nucleotides are TGTGCCAGCACCTCCAGGAACCCGAGGGATGGCTACACCTTC.

V usage is TRBV2 and J usage is TRBJ1-2; 9 bases match TRBD1. The trim removed 5 bases at V and 8 bases at J, leaving 15 bases unmatched. In germline, CDR1 is SNHLY, CDR2 FYNNEI. The CDR3 extends over 16 amino acids. The CDR3 protein is CASSFVFGDRARGYTF. CDR3 sequence (DNA): TGTGCCAGCAGTTTCGTCTTTGGGGACAGGGCTCGCGGCTACACCTTC.

The chain joins TRBV7-2 to TRBJ1-1; TRBD1 is a possible D gene (5 bases). Per the germline V gene, CDR1 is SGHTA and CDR2 is FQGNSA. The CDR3 covers 17 residues. Trimming took 4 bases from V and 1 from J, leaving 19 bases between them. CDR3 nucleotides: TGTGCCAGCAGCTGGAATGACATGGGGGTAAGGAACACTGAAGCTTTCTTT. Translating it yields CASSWNDMGVRNTEAFF.

The V and J genes are TRBV5-5 and TRBJ1-4; D may be TRBD1 (6 bases). Per germline, CDR1 SGHKS and CDR2 YYEKEE (reference sequence). This CDR3 spans 14 amino acids. The V end lost 4 bases, the J end lost 6 bases, and 13 bases lay between the germline ends. The CDR3 sequence is CASSPGAMDEKLFF. In DNA form, the CDR3 reads TGTGCCAGCAGCCCGGGGGCGATGGATGAAAAACTGTTTTTT. The full variable domain, its missing parts supplied by reference TRBV5-5 and TRBJ1-4, is DAGVTQSPTHLIKTRGQQVTLRCSPISGHKSVSWYQQVLGQGPQFIFQYYEKEERGRGNFPDRFSARQFPNYSSELNVNALLLGDSALYLCASSPGAMDEKLFFGSGTQLSVL.